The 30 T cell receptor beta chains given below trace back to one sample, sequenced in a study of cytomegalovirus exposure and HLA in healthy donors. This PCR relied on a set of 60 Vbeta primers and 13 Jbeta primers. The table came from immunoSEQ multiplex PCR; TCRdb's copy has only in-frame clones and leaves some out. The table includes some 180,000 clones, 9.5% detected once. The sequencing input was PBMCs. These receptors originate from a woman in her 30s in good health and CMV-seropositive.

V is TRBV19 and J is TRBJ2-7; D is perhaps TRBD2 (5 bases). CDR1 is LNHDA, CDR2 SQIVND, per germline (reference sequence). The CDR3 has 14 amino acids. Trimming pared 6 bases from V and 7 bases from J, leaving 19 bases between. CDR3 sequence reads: CASSWASQAREQYF. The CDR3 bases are TGTGCCAGTAGCTGGGCTAGCCAAGCTCGGGAGCAGTACTTC.

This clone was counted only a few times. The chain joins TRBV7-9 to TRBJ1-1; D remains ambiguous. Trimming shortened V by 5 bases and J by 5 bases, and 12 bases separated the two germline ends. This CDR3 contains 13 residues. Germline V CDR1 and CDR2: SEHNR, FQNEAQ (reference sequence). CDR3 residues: CASSQRTGTEAFF. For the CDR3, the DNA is TGTGCCAGCAGCCAGAGGACGGGGACTGAAGCTTTCTTT.

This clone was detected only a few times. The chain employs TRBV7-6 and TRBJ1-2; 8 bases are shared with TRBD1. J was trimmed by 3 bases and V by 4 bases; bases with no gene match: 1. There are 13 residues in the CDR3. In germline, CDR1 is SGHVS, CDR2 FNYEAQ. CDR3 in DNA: TGTGCCAGCAGCTCAGGGGGCCACTATGGCTACACCTTC. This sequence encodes CASSSGGHYGYTF.

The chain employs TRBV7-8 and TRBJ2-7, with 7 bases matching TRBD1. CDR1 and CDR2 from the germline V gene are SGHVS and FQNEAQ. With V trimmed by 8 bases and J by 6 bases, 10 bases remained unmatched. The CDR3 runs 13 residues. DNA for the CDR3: TGTGCCAGCGGGCACAGGGGTCCCCCCGAGCAGTACTTC. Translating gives CASGHRGPPEQYF.

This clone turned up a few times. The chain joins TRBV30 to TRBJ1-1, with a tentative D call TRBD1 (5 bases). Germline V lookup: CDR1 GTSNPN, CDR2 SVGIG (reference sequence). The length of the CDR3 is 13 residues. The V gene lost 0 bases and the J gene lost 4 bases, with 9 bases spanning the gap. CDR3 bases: TGTGCCTGGAGTGTCGGCGGGGGCACTGAAGCTTTCTTT. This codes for CAWSVGGGTEAFF.

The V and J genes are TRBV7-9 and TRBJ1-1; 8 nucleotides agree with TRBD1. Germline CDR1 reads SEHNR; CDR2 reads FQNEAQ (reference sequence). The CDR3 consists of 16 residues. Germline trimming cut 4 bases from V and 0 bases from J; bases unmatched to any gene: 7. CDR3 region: CASSSVRGLVNTEAFF. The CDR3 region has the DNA TGTGCCAGCAGCTCGGTCAGGGGGCTTGTGAACACTGAAGCTTTCTTT. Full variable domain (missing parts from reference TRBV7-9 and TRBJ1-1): DTGVSQNPRHKITKRGQNVTFRCDPISEHNRLYWYRQTLGQGPEFLTYFQNEAQLEKSRLLSDRFSAERPKGSFSTLEIQRTEQGDSAMYLCASSSVRGLVNTEAFFGQGTRLTVV.

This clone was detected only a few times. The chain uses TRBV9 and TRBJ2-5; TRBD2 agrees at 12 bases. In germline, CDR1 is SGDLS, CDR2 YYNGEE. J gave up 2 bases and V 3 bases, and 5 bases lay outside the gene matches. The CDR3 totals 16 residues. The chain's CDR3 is CASSAAGTSGQETQYF. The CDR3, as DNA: TGTGCCAGCAGCGCAGCCGGGACTAGCGGGCAAGAGACCCAGTACTTC.

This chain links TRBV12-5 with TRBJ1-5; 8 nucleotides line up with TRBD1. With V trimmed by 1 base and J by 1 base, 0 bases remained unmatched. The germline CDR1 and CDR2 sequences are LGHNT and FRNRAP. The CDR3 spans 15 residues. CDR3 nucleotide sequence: TGTGCTAGTGGTTTGGGACAGGGGAGCAATCAGCCCCAGCATTTT. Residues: CASGLGQGSNQPQHF.

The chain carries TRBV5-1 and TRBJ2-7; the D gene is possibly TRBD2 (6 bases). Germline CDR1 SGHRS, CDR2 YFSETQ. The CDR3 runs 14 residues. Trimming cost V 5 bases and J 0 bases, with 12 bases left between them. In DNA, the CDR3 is TGCGCCAGCAGAGTCGGGGGATTCTCCTACGAGCAGTACTTC. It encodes CASRVGGFSYEQYF.

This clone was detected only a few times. The CDR3 region is CASSIVLTAYGYTF. CDR3 nucleotides: TGTGCCAGTAGTATAGTTTTGACAGCCTATGGCTACACCTTC. The chain is built from TRBV19 and TRBJ1-2; possibly TRBD1 for D (5 bases). V was shortened by 1 base and J by 4 bases, with 10 bases between the two germline ends. The germline V gene has CDR1 LNHDA and CDR2 SQIVND (reference sequence). This CDR3 is 14 amino acids long.

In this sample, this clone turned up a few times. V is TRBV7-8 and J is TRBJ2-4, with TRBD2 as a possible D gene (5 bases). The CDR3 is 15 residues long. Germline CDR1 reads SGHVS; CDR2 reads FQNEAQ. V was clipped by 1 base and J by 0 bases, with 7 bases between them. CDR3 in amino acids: CASSLDGVAKNIQYF. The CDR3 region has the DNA TGTGCCAGCAGCTTAGACGGGGTAGCCAAAAACATTCAGTACTTC.

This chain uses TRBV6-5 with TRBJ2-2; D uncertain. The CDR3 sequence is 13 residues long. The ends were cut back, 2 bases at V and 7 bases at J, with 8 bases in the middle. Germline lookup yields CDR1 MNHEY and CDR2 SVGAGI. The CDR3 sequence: CASSYPPGGELFF. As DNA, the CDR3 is TGTGCCAGCAGTTACCCCCCCGGCGGGGAGCTGTTTTTT.

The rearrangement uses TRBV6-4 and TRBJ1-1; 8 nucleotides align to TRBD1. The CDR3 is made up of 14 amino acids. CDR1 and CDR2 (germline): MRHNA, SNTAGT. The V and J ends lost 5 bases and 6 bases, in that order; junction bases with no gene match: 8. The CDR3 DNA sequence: TGTGCCAGCAGTCCTGGACAGGGTATGCCTGAAGCTTTCTTT. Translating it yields CASSPGQGMPEAFF.

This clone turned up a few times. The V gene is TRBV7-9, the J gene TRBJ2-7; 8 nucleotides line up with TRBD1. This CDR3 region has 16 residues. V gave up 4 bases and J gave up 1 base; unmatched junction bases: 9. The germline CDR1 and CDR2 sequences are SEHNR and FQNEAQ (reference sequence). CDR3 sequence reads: CASSWGQAYPSYEQYF. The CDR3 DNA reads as TGTGCCAGCAGCTGGGGACAGGCCTATCCTTCCTACGAGCAGTACTTC.

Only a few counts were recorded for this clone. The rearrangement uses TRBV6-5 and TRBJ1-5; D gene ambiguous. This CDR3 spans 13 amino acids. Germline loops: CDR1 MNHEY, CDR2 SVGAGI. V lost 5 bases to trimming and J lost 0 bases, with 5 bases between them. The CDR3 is CASSRSSNQPQHF. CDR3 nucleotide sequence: TGTGCCAGCAGTAGGAGTAGCAATCAGCCCCAGCATTTT.

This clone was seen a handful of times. CDR3 loop: CASSLAPGGVSEAFF. CDR3 DNA sequence: TGCGCCAGCAGCTTGGCCCCGGGAGGGGTCTCTGAAGCTTTCTTT. This chain joins TRBV5-1 and TRBJ1-1; tentatively, D is TRBD1 (5 bases). Germline V lookup: CDR1 SGHRS, CDR2 YFSETQ. The CDR3 contains 15 residues. V lost 0 bases and J 6 bases, leaving 15 bases between the germline ends. The whole variable domain, remainder taken from reference TRBV5-1 and TRBJ1-1, is KAGVTQTPRYLIKTRGQQVTLSCSPISGHRSVSWYQQTPGQGLQFLFEYFSETQRNKGNFPGRFSGRQFSNSRSEMNVSTLELGDSALYLCASSLAPGGVSEAFFGQGTRLTVV.

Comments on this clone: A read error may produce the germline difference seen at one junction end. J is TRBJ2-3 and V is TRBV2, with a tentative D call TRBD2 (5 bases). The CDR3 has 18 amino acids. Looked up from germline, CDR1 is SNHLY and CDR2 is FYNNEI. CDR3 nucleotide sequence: TGTGCCAGCAGTTACCCCCCATCACGGGCTCCTAGCATAGATACGCAGTATTTT. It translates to CASSYPPSRAPSIDTQYF.

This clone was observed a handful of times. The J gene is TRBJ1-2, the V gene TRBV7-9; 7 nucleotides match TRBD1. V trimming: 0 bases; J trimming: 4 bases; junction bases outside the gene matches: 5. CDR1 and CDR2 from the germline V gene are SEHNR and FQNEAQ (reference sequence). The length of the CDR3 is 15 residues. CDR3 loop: CASSLAAAGGYGYTF. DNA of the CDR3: TGTGCCAGCAGCTTAGCGGCGGCAGGGGGCTATGGCTACACCTTC.

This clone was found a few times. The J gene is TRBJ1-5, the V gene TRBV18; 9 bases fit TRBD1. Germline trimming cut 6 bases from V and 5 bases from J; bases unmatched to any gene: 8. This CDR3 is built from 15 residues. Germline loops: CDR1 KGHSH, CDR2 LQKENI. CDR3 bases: TGTGCCAGCTCTTCTCCGGGACAGGGTTATCAGCCCCAGCATTTT. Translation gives CASSSPGQGYQPQHF. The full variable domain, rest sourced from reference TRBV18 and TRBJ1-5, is NAGVMQNPRHLVRRRGQEARLRCSPMKGHSHVYWYRQLPEEGLKFMVYLQKENIIDESGMPKERFSAEFPKEGPSILRIQQVVRGDSAAYFCASSSPGQGYQPQHFGDGTRLSIL.

The chain's CDR3 is CASSDPGLAGGYEQYF. CDR3 bases: TGTGCCAGTAGTGACCCCGGACTAGCGGGAGGTTACGAGCAGTACTTC. The V call is TRBV19, the J call TRBJ2-7; TRBD2 agrees at 14 bases. This CDR3 spans 16 amino acids. CDR1 and CDR2 (germline): LNHDA, SQIVND (reference sequence). V gave up 5 bases and J gave up 4 bases; unmatched junction bases: 7.

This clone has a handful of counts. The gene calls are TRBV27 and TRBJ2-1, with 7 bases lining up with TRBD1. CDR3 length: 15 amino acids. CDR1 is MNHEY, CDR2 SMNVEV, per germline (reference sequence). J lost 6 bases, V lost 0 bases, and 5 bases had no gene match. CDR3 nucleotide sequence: TGTGCCAGCAGTTTATCTCCTACAGGGGTCAATGAGCAGTTCTTC. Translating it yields CASSLSPTGVNEQFF.

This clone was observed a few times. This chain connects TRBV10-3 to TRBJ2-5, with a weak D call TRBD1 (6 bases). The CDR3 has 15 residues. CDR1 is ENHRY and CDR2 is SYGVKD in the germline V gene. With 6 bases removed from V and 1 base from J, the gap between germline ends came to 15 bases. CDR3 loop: CAIRRNVDSQETQYF. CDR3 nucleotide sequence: TGTGCCATCAGGCGAAACGTGGACAGCCAAGAGACCCAGTACTTC.

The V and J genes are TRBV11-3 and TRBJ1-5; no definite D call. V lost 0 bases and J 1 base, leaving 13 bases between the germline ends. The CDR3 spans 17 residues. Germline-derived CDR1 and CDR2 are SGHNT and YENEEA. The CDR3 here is CASSLDDGGRSNQPQHF. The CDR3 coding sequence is TGTGCCAGCAGCTTAGATGATGGAGGACGGAGCAATCAGCCCCAGCATTTT.

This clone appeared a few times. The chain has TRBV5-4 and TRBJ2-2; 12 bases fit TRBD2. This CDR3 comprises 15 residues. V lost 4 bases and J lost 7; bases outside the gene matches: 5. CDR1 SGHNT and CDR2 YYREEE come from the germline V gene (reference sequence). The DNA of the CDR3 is TGTGCCAGCAGCGCCTGGACTAGCGGGATCGGGGAGCTGTTTTTT. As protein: CASSAWTSGIGELFF.

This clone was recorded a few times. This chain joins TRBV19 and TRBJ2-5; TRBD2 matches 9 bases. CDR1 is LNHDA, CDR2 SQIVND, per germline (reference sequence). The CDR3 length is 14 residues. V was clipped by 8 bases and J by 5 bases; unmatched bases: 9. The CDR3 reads CASSRAGGMETQYF. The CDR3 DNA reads TGTGCCAGTTCTCGAGCGGGAGGAATGGAGACCCAGTACTTC.

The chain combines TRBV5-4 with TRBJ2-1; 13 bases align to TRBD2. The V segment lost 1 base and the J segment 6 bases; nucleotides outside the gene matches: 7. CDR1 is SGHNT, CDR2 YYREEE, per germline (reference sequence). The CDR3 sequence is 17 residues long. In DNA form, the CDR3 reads TGTGCCAGCAGCTTGATGACTGGACTAGCGGGAGTCAATGAGCAGTTCTTC. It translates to CASSLMTGLAGVNEQFF.

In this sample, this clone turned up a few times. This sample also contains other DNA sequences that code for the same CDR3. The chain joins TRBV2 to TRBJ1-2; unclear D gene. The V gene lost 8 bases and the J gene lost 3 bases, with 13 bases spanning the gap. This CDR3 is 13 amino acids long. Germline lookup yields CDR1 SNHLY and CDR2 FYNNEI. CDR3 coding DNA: TGTGCCAGCGTTTACGCAACTGACTATGGCTACACCTTC. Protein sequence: CASVYATDYGYTF.

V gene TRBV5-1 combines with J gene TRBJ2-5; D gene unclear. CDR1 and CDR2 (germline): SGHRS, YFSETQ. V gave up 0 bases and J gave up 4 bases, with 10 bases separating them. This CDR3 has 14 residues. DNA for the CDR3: TGCGCCAGCAGCTTGGACGGTCTCCCAGAGACCCAGTACTTC. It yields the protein CASSLDGLPETQYF.

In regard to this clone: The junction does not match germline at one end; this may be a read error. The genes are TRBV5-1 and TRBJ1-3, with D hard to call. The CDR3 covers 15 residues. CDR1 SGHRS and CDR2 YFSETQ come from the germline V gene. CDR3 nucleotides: TGCGCCAGCAGTTTGGCCCCGTCCCCTGGAAACACCATATATTTT. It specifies CASSLAPSPGNTIYF.

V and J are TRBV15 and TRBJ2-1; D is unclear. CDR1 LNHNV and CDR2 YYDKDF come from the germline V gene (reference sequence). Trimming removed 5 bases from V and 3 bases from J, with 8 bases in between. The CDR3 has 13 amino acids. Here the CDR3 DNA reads TGTGCCACCAGCGCGTTAGTCTACAATGAGCAGTTCTTC. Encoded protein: CATSALVYNEQFF. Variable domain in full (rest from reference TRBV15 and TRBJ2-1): DAMVIQNPRYQVTQFGKPVTLSCSQTLNHNVMYWYQQKSSQAPKLLFHYYDKDFNNEADTPDNFQSRRPNTSFCFLDIRSPGLGDTAMYLCATSALVYNEQFFGPGTRLTVL.